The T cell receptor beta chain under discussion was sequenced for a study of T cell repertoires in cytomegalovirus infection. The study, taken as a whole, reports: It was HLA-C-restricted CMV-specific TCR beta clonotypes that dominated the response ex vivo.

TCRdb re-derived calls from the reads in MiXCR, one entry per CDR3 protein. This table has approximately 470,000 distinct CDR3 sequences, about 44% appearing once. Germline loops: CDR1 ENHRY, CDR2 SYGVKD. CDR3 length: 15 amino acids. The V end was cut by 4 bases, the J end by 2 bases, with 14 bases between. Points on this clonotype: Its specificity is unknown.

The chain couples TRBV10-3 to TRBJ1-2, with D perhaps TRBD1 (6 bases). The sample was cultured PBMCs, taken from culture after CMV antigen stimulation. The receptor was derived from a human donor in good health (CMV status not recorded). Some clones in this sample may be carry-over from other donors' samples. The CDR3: CAISGQQGPNYGYTF. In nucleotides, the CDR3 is TGTGCCATCAGTGGGCAACAGGGTCCCAACTATGGCTACACCTTC.